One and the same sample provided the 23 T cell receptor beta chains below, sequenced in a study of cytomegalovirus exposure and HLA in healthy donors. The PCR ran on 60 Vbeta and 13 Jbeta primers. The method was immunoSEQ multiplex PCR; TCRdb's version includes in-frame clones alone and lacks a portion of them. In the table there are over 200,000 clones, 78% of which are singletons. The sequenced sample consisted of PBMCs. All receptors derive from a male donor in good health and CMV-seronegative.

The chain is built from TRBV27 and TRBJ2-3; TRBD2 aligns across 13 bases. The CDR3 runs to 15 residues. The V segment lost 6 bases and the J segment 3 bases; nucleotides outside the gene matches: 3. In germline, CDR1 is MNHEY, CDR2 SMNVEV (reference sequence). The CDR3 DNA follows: TGTGCCAGCAGCCGACTAGCGGGAGGAACAGATACGCAGTATTTT. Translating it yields CASSRLAGGTDTQYF.

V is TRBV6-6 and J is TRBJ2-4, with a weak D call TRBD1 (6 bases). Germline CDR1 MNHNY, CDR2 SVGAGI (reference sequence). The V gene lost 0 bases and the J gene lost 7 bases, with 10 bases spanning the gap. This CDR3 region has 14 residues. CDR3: CASSYSGTRNIQYF. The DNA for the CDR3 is TGTGCCAGCAGTTACTCCGGGACAAGGAACATTCAGTACTTC.

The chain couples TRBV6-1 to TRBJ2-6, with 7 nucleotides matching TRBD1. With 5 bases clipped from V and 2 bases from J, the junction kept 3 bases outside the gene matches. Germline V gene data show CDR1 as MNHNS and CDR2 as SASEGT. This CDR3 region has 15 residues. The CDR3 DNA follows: TGTGCCAGCAGTAAAACAGGGGCTGGGGCCAACGTCCTGACTTTC. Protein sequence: CASSKTGAGANVLTF.

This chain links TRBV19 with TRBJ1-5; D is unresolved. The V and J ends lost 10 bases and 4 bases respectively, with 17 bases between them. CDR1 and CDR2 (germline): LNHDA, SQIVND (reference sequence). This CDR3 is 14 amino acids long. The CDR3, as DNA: TGTGCCACCTCCGCTCCTATAGCAAATCAGCCCCAGCATTTT. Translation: CATSAPIANQPQHF.

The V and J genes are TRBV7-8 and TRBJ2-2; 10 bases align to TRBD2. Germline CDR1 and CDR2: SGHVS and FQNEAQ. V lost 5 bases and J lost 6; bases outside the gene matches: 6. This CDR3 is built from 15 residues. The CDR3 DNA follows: TGTGCCAGCAGCCCCGGGACTAGCGTTTCCGGGGAGCTGTTTTTT. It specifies CASSPGTSVSGELFF.

CDR3 DNA sequence: TGTGCCAGCAGCTTCACTAGCGGGAGGGGGGGTGAGCAGTTCTTC. Protein: CASSFTSGRGGEQFF. The rearrangement links TRBV7-3 to TRBJ2-1, with 13 bases fitting TRBD2. V trimming: 3 bases; J trimming: 9 bases; junction bases outside the gene matches: 5. Germline CDR1 SGHTA, CDR2 FQGTGA. The CDR3 loop spans 15 amino acids.

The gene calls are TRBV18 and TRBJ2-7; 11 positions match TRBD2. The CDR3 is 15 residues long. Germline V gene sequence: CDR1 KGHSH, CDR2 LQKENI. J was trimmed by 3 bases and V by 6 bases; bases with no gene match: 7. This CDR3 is CASSFGTSGNYEQYF. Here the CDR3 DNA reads TGTGCCAGCTCTTTCGGGACTAGCGGTAACTACGAGCAGTACTTC.

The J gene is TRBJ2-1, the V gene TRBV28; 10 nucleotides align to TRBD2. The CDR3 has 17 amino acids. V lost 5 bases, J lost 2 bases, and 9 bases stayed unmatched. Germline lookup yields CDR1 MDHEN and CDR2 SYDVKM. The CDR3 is CASSPGFSGRPYNEQFF. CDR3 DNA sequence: TGTGCCAGCAGTCCAGGATTTAGCGGGAGGCCCTACAATGAGCAGTTCTTC.

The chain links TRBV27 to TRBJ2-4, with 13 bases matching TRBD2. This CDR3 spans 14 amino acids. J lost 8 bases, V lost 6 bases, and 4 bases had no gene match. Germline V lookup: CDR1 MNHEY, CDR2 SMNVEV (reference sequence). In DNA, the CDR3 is TGTGCCAGCAGCGGACTAGCGGGAGAATACATTCAGTACTTC. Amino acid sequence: CASSGLAGEYIQYF.

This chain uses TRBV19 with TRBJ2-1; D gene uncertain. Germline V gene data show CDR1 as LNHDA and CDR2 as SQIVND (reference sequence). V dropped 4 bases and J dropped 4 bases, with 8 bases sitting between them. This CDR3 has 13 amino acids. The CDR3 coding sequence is TGTGCCAGTAGTACTTTTTCTTACAATGAGCAGTTCTTC. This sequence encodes CASSTFSYNEQFF.

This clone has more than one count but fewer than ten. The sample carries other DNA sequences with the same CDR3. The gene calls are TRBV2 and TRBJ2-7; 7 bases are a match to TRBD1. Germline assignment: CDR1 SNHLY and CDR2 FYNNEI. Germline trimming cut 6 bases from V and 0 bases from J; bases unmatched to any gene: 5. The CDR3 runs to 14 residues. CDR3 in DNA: TGTGCCAGCAGCGGACAGGTTAGCTCCTACGAGCAGTACTTC. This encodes CASSGQVSSYEQYF.

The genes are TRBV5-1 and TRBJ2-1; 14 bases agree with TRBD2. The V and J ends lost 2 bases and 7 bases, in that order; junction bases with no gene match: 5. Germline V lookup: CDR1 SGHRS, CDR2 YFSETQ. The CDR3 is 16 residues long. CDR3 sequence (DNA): TGCGCCAGCAGCTTACAGGGACTAGCGGGAGCTAATGAGCAGTTCTTC. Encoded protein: CASSLQGLAGANEQFF.

CDR3 loop: CASSWDRQETQYF. The CDR3 DNA reads as TGTGCCAGTAGTTGGGACAGGCAAGAGACCCAGTACTTC. The rearrangement joins TRBV19 to TRBJ2-5; 8 positions match TRBD1. The V gene's germline CDR1 is LNHDA and CDR2 SQIVND (reference sequence). The junction had 1 base not matched to a gene; V was cut back by 5 bases and J by 2 bases. The CDR3 covers 13 residues.

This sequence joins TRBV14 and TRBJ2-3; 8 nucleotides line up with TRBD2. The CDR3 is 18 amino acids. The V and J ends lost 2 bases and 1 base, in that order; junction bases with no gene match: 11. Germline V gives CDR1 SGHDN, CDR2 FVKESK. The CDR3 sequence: CASSQRGPGLVGTDTQYF. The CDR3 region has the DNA TGTGCCAGCAGCCAAAGGGGTCCGGGACTAGTGGGCACAGATACGCAGTATTTT.

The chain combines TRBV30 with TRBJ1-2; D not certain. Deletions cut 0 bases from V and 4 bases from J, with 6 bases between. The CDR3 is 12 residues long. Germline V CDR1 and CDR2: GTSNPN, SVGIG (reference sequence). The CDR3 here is CAWSVIGYGYTF. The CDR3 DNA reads TGTGCCTGGAGTGTAATCGGCTATGGCTACACCTTC.

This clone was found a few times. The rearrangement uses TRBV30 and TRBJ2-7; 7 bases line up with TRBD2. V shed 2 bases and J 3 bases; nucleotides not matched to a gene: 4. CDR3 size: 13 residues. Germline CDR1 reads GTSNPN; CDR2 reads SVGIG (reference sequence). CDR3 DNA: TGTGCCTGGAGTTCCTGGACTAGCTACGAGCAGTACTTC. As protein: CAWSSWTSYEQYF.

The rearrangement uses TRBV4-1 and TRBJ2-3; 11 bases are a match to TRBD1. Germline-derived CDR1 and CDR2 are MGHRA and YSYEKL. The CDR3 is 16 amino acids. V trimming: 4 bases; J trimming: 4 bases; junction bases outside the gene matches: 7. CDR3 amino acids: CASSPHRGQGADTQYF. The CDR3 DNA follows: TGCGCCAGCAGCCCCCACAGGGGACAGGGGGCAGATACGCAGTATTTT.

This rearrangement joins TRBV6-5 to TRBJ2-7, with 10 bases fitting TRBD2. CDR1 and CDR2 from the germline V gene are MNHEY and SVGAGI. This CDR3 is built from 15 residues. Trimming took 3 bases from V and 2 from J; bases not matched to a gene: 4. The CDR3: CASSYASGGTYEQYF. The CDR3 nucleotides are TGTGCCAGCAGTTATGCTAGCGGGGGAACCTACGAGCAGTACTTC.

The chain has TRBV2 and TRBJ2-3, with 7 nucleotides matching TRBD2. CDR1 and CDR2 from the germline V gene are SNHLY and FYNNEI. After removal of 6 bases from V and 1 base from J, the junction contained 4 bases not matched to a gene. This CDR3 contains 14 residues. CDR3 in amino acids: CASSSTSGTDTQYF. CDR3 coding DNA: TGTGCCAGCAGCTCAACTAGCGGCACAGATACGCAGTATTTT.

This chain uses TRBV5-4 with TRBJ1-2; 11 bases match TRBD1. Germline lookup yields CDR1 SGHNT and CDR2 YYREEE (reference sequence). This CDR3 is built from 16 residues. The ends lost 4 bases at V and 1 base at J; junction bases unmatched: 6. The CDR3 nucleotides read TGTGCCAGCAGCCCCGGGACAGGGGGGAATAACTATGGCTACACCTTC. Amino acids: CASSPGTGGNNYGYTF.

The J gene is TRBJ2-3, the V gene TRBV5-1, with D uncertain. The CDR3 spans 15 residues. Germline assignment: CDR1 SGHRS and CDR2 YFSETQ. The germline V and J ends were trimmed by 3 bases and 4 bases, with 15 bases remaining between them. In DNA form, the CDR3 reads TGCGCCAGCAGCTCCAACACCCACGAATCAGATACGCAGTATTTT. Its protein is CASSSNTHESDTQYF.

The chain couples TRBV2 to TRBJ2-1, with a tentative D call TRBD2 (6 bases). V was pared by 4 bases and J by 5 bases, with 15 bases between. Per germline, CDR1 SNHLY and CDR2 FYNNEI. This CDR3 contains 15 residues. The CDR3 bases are TGTGCCAGCAGTGCGGTGGGAGGTAAACACAATGAGCAGTTCTTC. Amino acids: CASSAVGGKHNEQFF.

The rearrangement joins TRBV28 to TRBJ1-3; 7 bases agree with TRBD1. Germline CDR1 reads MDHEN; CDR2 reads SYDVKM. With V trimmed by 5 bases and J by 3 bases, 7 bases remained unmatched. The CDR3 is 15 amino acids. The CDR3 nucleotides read TGTGCCAGCAGTCACGAGGGGGCGCGTGGAAACACCATATATTTT. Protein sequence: CASSHEGARGNTIYF.